Described below is a single T cell receptor (beta chain) sequence and its context. Authors' methods: For nucleated cells, counts were estimated from reference gene primer amplification. Method: immunoSEQ multiplex PCR; TCRdb's copy keeps in-frame clones and lacks some. V and J calls and clone size come straight from that table; D and trimming were deduced from the DNA. The table includes 250,000 to 350,000 clones, 75% to 90% detected once. The CDR3 length is 13 residues. The ends lost 6 bases at V and 11 bases at J; junction bases unmatched: 5. CDR1 is SGHTA and CDR2 is FQGNSA in the germline V gene. This entry belongs to a study of blood T cell repertoires in COVID-19. At the level of the study: The United States, Italy and Spain provided the acute and convalescent COVID-19 samples. Sources were T cells, B-cell-depleted T cells, or PBMCs; the material itself was cDNA or gDNA.

The material sequenced was peripheral blood. The V call is TRBV7-2, the J call TRBJ2-6; 9 bases fit TRBD1. The clonotype was recovered from a woman aged 45-59 years who had recovered from COVID-19. CDR3 in DNA: TGTGCCAGCAGACGGGACAGGGTGGACGTCCTGACTTTC. Its protein product is CASRRDRVDVLTF.